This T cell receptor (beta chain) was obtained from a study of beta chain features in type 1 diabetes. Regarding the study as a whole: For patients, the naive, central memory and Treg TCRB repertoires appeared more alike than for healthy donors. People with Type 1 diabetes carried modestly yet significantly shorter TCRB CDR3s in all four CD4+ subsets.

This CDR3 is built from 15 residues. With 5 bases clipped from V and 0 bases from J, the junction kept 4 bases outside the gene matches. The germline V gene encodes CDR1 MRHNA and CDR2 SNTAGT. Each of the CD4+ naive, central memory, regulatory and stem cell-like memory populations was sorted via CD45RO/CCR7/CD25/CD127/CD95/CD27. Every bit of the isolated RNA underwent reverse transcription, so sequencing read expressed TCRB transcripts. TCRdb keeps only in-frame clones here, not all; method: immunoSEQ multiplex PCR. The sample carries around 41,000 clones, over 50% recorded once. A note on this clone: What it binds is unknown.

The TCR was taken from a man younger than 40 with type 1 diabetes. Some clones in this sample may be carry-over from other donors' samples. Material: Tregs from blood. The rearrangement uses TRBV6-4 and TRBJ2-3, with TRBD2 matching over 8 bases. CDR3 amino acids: CASSPLAGSTDTQYF. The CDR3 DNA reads TGTGCCAGCAGTCCGTTAGCGGGAAGCACAGATACGCAGTATTTT.